The subject of this entry is one T cell receptor beta chain. This CDR3 contains 19 residues. The germline V gene has CDR1 SGHDN and CDR2 FVKESK. The V and J ends lost 4 bases and 1 base, in that order; junction bases with no gene match: 13. The data derive from a study of cytomegalovirus exposure and HLA in healthy donors. Researchers ran the PCR with 60 Vbeta and 13 Jbeta primers. Clones were sequenced by immunoSEQ multiplex PCR, and TCRdb holds only the in-frame ones, with some missing. The sample holds 180,000 or so clones, around 80% seen once. All the people who gave samples were healthy bone marrow donors.

This receptor was taken from a girl aged 5-17 years in good health and CMV-seropositive. Source material: PBMCs. The chain has TRBV14 and TRBJ2-6; 7 nucleotides align to TRBD1. CDR3 sequence reads: CASSRRQGTSWSGANVLTF. CDR3 DNA sequence: TGTGCCAGCAGCCGCCGACAGGGTACCTCGTGGTCTGGGGCCAACGTCCTGACTTTC.